The 23 T cell receptor beta chains below were found in one sample sequenced in a study of blood T cell repertoires in COVID-19. The method was immunoSEQ multiplex PCR; TCRdb's version includes in-frame clones alone and lacks a portion of them. The data contain under 250,000 clones, approximately 83% of them singletons. Sequenced sample: PBMCs or T cells enriched from blood (not recorded which). Receptor source: a woman between 45 and 65 years old who had been exposed to COVID-19.

The rearrangement joins TRBV19 to TRBJ1-5; 9 bases line up with TRBD1. CDR3 length equals 18 residues. Trimming removed 4 bases from V and 2 bases from J; junction bases left unmatched: 12. CDR1 is LNHDA and CDR2 is SQIVND in the germline V gene (reference sequence). CDR3 sequence reads: CASSTSRDRDRGNQPQHF. CDR3 bases: TGTGCCAGTAGTACGTCCCGGGACAGGGATCGGGGCAATCAGCCCCAGCATTTT.

The chain is built from TRBV6-2 or TRBV6-3 and TRBJ2-7; D unresolved. V shed 4 bases and J shed 6 bases, with 10 bases lying between them. This CDR3 has 12 residues. Per germline, CDR1 MNHEY and CDR2 SVGEGT. The CDR3 coding sequence is TGTGCCAGCAGTTCCTCTTGGAGCGAGCAGTACTTC. This translates into CASSSSWSEQYF.

The V call is TRBV6-5, the J call TRBJ1-5; D gene uncertain. Per germline, CDR1 MNHEY and CDR2 SVGAGI. V was shortened by 6 bases and J by 4 bases, with 10 bases between the two germline ends. CDR3 length equals 13 residues. The chain's CDR3 is CASSGDLNQPQHF. DNA for the CDR3: TGTGCCAGCAGCGGGGATCTTAATCAGCCCCAGCATTTT.

The rearrangement links TRBV6-5 to TRBJ2-1; 8 nucleotides agree with TRBD2. Germline-derived CDR1 and CDR2 are MNHEY and SVGAGI. Trimming cost V 4 bases and J 10 bases; bases outside gene matches: 6. This CDR3 has 13 residues. Here the CDR3 DNA reads TGTGCCAGCAGTTCCGGGGGGGCGAACGAGCAGTTCTTC. Its protein product is CASSSGGANEQFF.

The chain carries TRBV10-1 and TRBJ2-1; unclear D gene. This CDR3 contains 13 residues. The V gene lost 4 bases and the J gene lost 4 bases, with 8 bases spanning the gap. The V gene's germline CDR1 is WNHNN and CDR2 SYGVQD (reference sequence). CDR3 bases: TGCGCCAGCAGTGGTCCAGGTTACAATGAGCAGTTCTTC. Amino acids: CASSGPGYNEQFF.

This clone was detected once. This chain joins TRBV7-2 and TRBJ2-3, with 10 bases fitting TRBD2. The V gene's germline CDR1 is SGHTA and CDR2 FQGNSA. The CDR3 length is 18 residues. The V segment lost 1 base and the J segment 6 bases; nucleotides outside the gene matches: 13. CDR3 sequence: CASSLDWRTSGRGDTQYF. CDR3 DNA: TGTGCCAGCAGCTTAGATTGGAGGACTAGCGGCCGGGGGGATACGCAGTATTTT.

The V call is TRBV4-1, the J call TRBJ2-5, with 8 bases lining up with TRBD2. Germline V gene sequence: CDR1 MGHRA, CDR2 YSYEKL. The J segment lost 3 bases and the V segment lost 1 base, leaving 10 bases of the junction unmatched. CDR3 length: 17 residues. The CDR3 DNA reads as TGCGCCAGCAGCCAAGTTGTTATGGGACTAGTAAAAGAGACCCAGTACTTC. Amino acid sequence: CASSQVVMGLVKETQYF.

The chain links TRBV5-4 to TRBJ2-3; D is possibly TRBD2 (7 bases). The V end was cut by 0 bases, the J end by 2 bases, with 13 bases between. CDR3 length equals 16 residues. Germline loops: CDR1 SGHNT, CDR2 YYREEE (reference sequence). CDR3 sequence reads: CASSLGRGLLTDTQYF. The CDR3 coding sequence is TGTGCCAGCAGCTTGGGGCGGGGGCTCCTCACAGATACGCAGTATTTT. The full variable domain, with the rest looked up from reference TRBV5-4 and TRBJ2-3, is ETGVTQSPTHLIKTRGQQVTLRCSSQSGHNTVSWYQQALGQGPQFIFQYYREEENGRGNFPPRFSGLQFPNYSSELNVNALELDDSALYLCASSLGRGLLTDTQYFGPGTRLTVL.

This clone was seen once. J is TRBJ1-4 and V is TRBV7-9; D is unresolved. CDR1 is SEHNR and CDR2 is FQNEAQ in the germline V gene (reference sequence). Trimming took 1 base from V and 8 from J, leaving 17 bases between them. CDR3 length: 16 residues. CDR3 sequence (DNA): TGTGCCAGCAGCTTAGACCTCCCCTCGGGTGGGGAAAAACTGTTTTTT. Protein: CASSLDLPSGGEKLFF.

The V gene is TRBV15, the J gene TRBJ1-5; 9 nucleotides line up with TRBD1. Germline CDR1 is LNHNV and CDR2 is YYDKDF (reference sequence). V lost 1 base and J lost 7; bases outside the gene matches: 8. CDR3 length: 16 amino acids. The CDR3 sequence is CATSRVLTGGGQPQHF. The DNA for the CDR3 is TGTGCCACCAGCAGAGTCCTAACAGGGGGCGGGCAGCCCCAGCATTTT.

This clone has just a few counts. The chain employs TRBV7-2 and TRBJ2-1; the match to TRBD1 covers 8 bases. The CDR3 is 15 residues long. The V segment lost 4 bases and the J segment 7 bases; nucleotides outside the gene matches: 9. Germline V gene sequence: CDR1 SGHTA, CDR2 FQGNSA. The CDR3 sequence is CASSSPRTGRNEQFF. The CDR3 coding sequence is TGTGCCAGCAGCTCCCCGAGGACAGGGAGGAATGAGCAGTTCTTC.

The chain has TRBV18 and TRBJ1-5; 8 bases match TRBD1. From germline, CDR1 is KGHSH and CDR2 LQKENI. CDR3 size: 14 residues. Trimming removed 3 bases from V and 4 bases from J; junction bases left unmatched: 2. CDR3 in DNA: TGTGCCAGCTCACCGAGGACAGGGAATCAGCCCCAGCATTTT. This encodes CASSPRTGNQPQHF.

J is TRBJ1-3 and V is TRBV2; D uncertain. Per germline, CDR1 SNHLY and CDR2 FYNNEI. The V gene lost 8 bases and the J gene lost 0 bases, with 14 bases spanning the gap. This CDR3 comprises 15 residues. This CDR3 is CASGTRVLSGNTIYF. CDR3 nucleotide sequence: TGTGCCAGCGGTACCCGGGTCCTCTCTGGAAACACCATATATTTT.

The V call is TRBV28, the J call TRBJ1-4, with 8 positions matching TRBD1. The CDR3 runs 15 residues. Germline V gene sequence: CDR1 MDHEN, CDR2 SYDVKM. After removal of 1 base from V and 6 bases from J, the junction contained 4 bases not matched to a gene. The CDR3 protein is CASSLSGGQDEKLFF. CDR3 in DNA: TGTGCCAGCAGTTTATCAGGGGGCCAAGATGAAAAACTGTTTTTT.

The CDR3: CASSWRGTGSSPLHF. CDR3 nucleotides: TGTGCCAGCAGTTGGCGAGGGACAGGGAGTTCACCCCTCCACTTT. V and J are TRBV28 and TRBJ1-6, with TRBD1 matching over 9 bases. The CDR3 totals 15 residues. Trimming removed 4 bases from V and 9 bases from J; junction bases left unmatched: 7. Germline V gene lookup returns CDR1 MDHEN and CDR2 SYDVKM.

The V and J genes are TRBV28 and TRBJ1-5; 7 nucleotides agree with TRBD1. V was clipped by 3 bases and J by 6 bases; unmatched bases: 8. The CDR3 totals 15 residues. Germline V lookup: CDR1 MDHEN, CDR2 SYDVKM. The CDR3 DNA follows: TGTGCCAGCAGTTTCGCGGACAGGCGAAGTCAGCCCCAGCATTTT. It is translated as CASSFADRRSQPQHF. The full variable domain, its missing parts supplied by reference TRBV28 and TRBJ1-5, is DVKVTQSSRYLVKRTGEKVFLECVQDMDHENMFWYRQDPGLGLRLIYFSYDVKMKEKGDIPEGYSVSREKKERFSLILESASTNQTSMYLCASSFADRRSQPQHFGDGTRLSIL.

This sequence joins TRBV10-2 and TRBJ1-1; D is possibly TRBD1 (6 bases). CDR3 length equals 14 residues. Trimming removed 1 base from V and 1 base from J, with 7 bases in between. The germline V gene encodes CDR1 WSHSY and CDR2 SAAADI. The CDR3 is CASSELTGNTEAFF. CDR3 coding DNA: TGCGCCAGCAGTGAGTTGACAGGGAACACTGAAGCTTTCTTT.

The chain carries TRBV5-8 and TRBJ2-6, with D unresolved. Between the trimmed V and J ends, which lost 4 bases and 3 bases, there was a span of 8 bases. The germline V gene has CDR1 SGHTS and CDR2 YDEGEE. CDR3 length: 14 residues. The CDR3 DNA is TGTGCCAGCAGCCACCCCGGTGGGGCCAACGTCCTGACTTTC. It is translated as CASSHPGGANVLTF.

V and J are TRBV5-5 and TRBJ1-2; D gene ambiguous. The CDR3 runs 13 residues. V was trimmed by 4 bases and J by 4 bases, leaving 11 bases between them. Germline values: CDR1 SGHKS, CDR2 YYEKEE (reference sequence). The CDR3 reads CASSLGLGYGYTF. The CDR3 coding sequence is TGTGCCAGCAGCCTGGGTCTCGGCTATGGCTACACCTTC.

The rearrangement uses TRBV24-1 and TRBJ1-5; D possibly corresponds to TRBD1 (6 bases). The germline V and J ends were trimmed by 12 bases and 2 bases, with 16 bases remaining between them. CDR3 length equals 14 residues. Germline CDR1 is KGHDR and CDR2 is SFDVKD. CDR3 residues: CAAFDRRRNQPQHF. The CDR3 DNA sequence: TGTGCCGCCTTTGACAGGCGGCGCAATCAGCCCCAGCATTTT.

The chain combines TRBV5-1 with TRBJ2-2; tentatively, D is TRBD1 (6 bases). The ends were cut back, 0 bases at V and 4 bases at J, with 10 bases in the middle. CDR1 is SGHRS and CDR2 is YFSETQ in the germline V gene. The CDR3 contains 15 residues. The CDR3 DNA follows: TGCGCCAGCAGCTTGGCGCAGGGGAGCACCGGGGAGCTGTTTTTT. Translated, it gives CASSLAQGSTGELFF.

The chain uses TRBV5-6 and TRBJ1-4, with D perhaps matching TRBD1 (6 bases). The CDR3 runs to 12 residues. Germline assignment: CDR1 SGHDT and CDR2 YYEEEE. Trimming took off 4 bases at V and 7 bases at J, with 8 bases between the two ends. Here the CDR3 reads CASSLQGEKLFF. The CDR3 coding sequence is TGTGCCAGCAGCCTACAGGGTGAAAAACTGTTTTTT.

J is TRBJ1-2 and V is TRBV30; D is uncertain. This CDR3 region has 12 residues. With 5 bases removed from V and 4 bases from J, the gap between germline ends came to 11 bases. CDR1 and CDR2 (germline): GTSNPN, SVGIG (reference sequence). The CDR3 DNA follows: TGTGCCTGGTCTGGAGAAATCTATGGCTACACCTTC. This sequence encodes CAWSGEIYGYTF.